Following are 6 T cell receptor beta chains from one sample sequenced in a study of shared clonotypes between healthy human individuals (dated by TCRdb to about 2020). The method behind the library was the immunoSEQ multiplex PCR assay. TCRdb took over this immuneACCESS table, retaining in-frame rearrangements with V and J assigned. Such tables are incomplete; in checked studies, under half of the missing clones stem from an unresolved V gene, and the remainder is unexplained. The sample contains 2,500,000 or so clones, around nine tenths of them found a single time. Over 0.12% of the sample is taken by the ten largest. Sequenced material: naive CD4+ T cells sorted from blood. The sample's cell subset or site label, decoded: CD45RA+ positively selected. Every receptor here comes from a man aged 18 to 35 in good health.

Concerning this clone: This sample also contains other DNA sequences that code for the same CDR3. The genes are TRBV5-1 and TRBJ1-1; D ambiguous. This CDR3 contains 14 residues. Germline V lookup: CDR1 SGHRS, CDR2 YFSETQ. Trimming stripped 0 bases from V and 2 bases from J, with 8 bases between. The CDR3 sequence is CASSLGSANTEAFF. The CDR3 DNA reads TGCGCCAGCAGCTTGGGATCAGCTAACACTGAAGCTTTCTTT.

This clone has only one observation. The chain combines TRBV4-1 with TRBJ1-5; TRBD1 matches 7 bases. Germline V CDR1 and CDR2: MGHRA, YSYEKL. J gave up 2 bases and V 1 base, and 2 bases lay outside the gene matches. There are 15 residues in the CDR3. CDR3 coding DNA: TGCGCCAGCAGCCAAGGCAGGGGGGGCAATCAGCCCCAGCATTTT. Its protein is CASSQGRGGNQPQHF.

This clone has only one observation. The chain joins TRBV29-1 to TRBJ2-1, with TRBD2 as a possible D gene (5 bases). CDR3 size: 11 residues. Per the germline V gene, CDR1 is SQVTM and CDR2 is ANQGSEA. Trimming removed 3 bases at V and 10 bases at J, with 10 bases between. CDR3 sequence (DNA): TGCAGCGTTGATGGGCCGGGAGAGCAGTTCTTC. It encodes CSVDGPGEQFF.

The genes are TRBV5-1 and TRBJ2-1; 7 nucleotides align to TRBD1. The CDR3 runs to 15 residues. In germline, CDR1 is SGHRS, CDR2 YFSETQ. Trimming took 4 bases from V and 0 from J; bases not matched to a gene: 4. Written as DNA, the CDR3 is TGCGCCAGCAGCCCAGGGGGTACCTCCTACAATGAGCAGTTCTTC. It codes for CASSPGGTSYNEQFF.

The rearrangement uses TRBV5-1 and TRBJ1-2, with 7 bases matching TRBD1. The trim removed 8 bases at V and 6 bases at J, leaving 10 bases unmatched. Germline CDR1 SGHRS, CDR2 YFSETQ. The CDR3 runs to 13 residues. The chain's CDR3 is CASTRTGSDGYTF. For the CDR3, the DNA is TGCGCCAGTACAAGGACAGGTTCCGATGGCTACACCTTC.

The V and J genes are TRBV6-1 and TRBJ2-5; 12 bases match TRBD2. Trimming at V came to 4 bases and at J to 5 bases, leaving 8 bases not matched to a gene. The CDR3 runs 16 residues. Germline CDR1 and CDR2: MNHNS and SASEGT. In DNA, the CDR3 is TGTGCCAGCAGTGCTAGACTAGCGGGGGCGGGGGAGACCCAGTACTTC. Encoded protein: CASSARLAGAGETQYF.